This entry lists 20 T cell receptor beta chains sequenced from one sample in a study of blood T cell repertoires in COVID-19. Sequenced by immunoSEQ multiplex PCR; TCRdb stores in-frame clones only, minus some. Of fewer than 90,000 clones listed, over 60% are singletons. The sample comprised peripheral blood. These receptors came from a human donor in a cohort sampled during active COVID-19.

The chain joins TRBV24-1 to TRBJ1-2; unclear D gene. Germline V gene sequence: CDR1 KGHDR, CDR2 SFDVKD. The V and J ends lost 5 bases and 8 bases respectively, with 8 bases between them. This CDR3 has 11 residues. CDR3: CATSADSGYTF. As DNA, the CDR3 is TGTGCCACCAGTGCGGACTCCGGCTACACCTTC.

The chain employs TRBV19 and TRBJ2-2, with TRBD2 as a possible D gene (5 bases). From germline, CDR1 is LNHDA and CDR2 SQIVND (reference sequence). The CDR3 spans 13 residues. The ends were cut back, 7 bases at V and 2 bases at J, with 8 bases in the middle. CDR3: CASIARNTGELFF. The CDR3 bases are TGTGCCAGTATAGCGAGAAACACCGGGGAGCTGTTTTTT. Full variable domain (missing parts from reference TRBV19 and TRBJ2-2): DGGITQSPKYLFRKEGQNVTLSCEQNLNHDAMYWYRQDPGQGLRLIYYSQIVNDFQKGDIAEGYSVSREKKESFPLTVTSAQKNPTAFYLCASIARNTGELFFGEGSRLTVL.

This clone was detected only a few times. The J gene is TRBJ2-7, the V gene TRBV5-1, with D perhaps matching TRBD2 (6 bases). Germline CDR1 is SGHRS and CDR2 is YFSETQ. The CDR3 runs to 14 residues. The V end lost 1 base, the J end lost 2 bases, and 10 bases lay between the germline ends. The CDR3 coding sequence is TGCGCCAGCAGCTTGAGGACTAACACCTACGAGCAGTACTTC. Translating gives CASSLRTNTYEQYF.

The rearrangement joins TRBV11-3 to TRBJ1-1; D unclear. In germline, CDR1 is SGHNT, CDR2 YENEEA. The germline V and J ends were trimmed by 0 bases and 10 bases, with 9 bases remaining between them. This CDR3 is 12 amino acids long. CDR3 residues: CASSLDGAVAFF. CDR3 sequence (DNA): TGTGCCAGCAGCTTAGATGGAGCGGTAGCTTTCTTT.

V and J are TRBV7-2 and TRBJ2-3, with TRBD1 matching over 8 bases. The V and J ends lost 3 bases and 5 bases, in that order; junction bases with no gene match: 1. The CDR3 contains 13 residues. Germline values: CDR1 SGHTA, CDR2 FQGNSA. The CDR3 here is CASSFRGRDTQYF. CDR3 in DNA: TGTGCCAGCAGCTTCAGGGGGCGAGATACGCAGTATTTT. Full variable domain (rest looked up from reference TRBV7-2 and TRBJ2-3): GAGVSQSPSNKVTEKGKDVELRCDPISGHTALYWYRQSLGQGLEFLIYFQGNSAPDKSGLPSDRFSAERTGGSVSTLTIQRTQQEDSAVYLCASSFRGRDTQYFGPGTRLTVL.

V usage is TRBV21-1 and J usage is TRBJ2-3; no check of the table's D call, TRBD2, against the DNA was made. TRBV21-1 represents a pseudogene. The CDR3 is 12 residues long. The CDR3 reads CASSRSTDTQYF. CDR3 sequence (DNA): TGTGCCAGCAGCCGGAGCACAGATACGCAGTATTTT.

The J gene is TRBJ2-7, the V gene TRBV7-2, with D perhaps matching TRBD1 (5 bases). Per the germline V gene, CDR1 is SGHTA and CDR2 is FQGNSA. Trimming left V 1 base short and J 7 bases short, with 14 bases between. The CDR3 sequence is 14 residues long. CDR3 loop: CASSLVLQAGEQYF. In DNA form, the CDR3 reads TGTGCCAGCAGCTTAGTCTTACAGGCCGGGGAGCAGTACTTC.

The chain has TRBV3-1 (or the pseudogene TRBV3-2) and TRBJ2-1, with D possibly being TRBD2 (6 bases). Trimming pared 6 bases from V and 9 bases from J, leaving 12 bases between. Germline values: CDR1 LGHDT, CDR2 YNNKEL (reference sequence). The CDR3 totals 12 residues. The CDR3 protein is CASRRLVGEQFF. The CDR3 nucleotides read TGTGCCAGCAGAAGACTAGTAGGTGAGCAGTTCTTC.

The V call is TRBV18, the J call TRBJ2-1; the D is unclear. Germline V CDR1 and CDR2: KGHSH, LQKENI. Trimming pared 2 bases from V and 6 bases from J, leaving 8 bases between. This CDR3 is 13 amino acids long. The CDR3 loop is CASSPSSSNEQFF. CDR3 sequence (DNA): TGTGCCAGCTCACCATCCAGTTCCAATGAGCAGTTCTTC. Full variable domain (outside the CDR3, taken from reference TRBV18 and TRBJ2-1): NAGVMQNPRHLVRRRGQEARLRCSPMKGHSHVYWYRQLPEEGLKFMVYLQKENIIDESGMPKERFSAEFPKEGPSILRIQQVVRGDSAAYFCASSPSSSNEQFFGPGTRLTVL.

V is TRBV7-8 and J is TRBJ2-7; D is unclear. Germline loops: CDR1 SGHVS, CDR2 FQNEAQ. Trimming shortened V by 3 bases and J by 0 bases, and 6 bases separated the two germline ends. The CDR3 contains 13 residues. The CDR3 protein is CASSFGSSYEQYF. The CDR3 DNA reads as TGTGCCAGCAGCTTTGGCTCCTCCTACGAGCAGTACTTC.

The chain links TRBV19 to TRBJ2-3; 11 positions match TRBD2. The ends lost 3 bases at V and 5 bases at J; junction bases unmatched: 4. Germline assignment: CDR1 LNHDA and CDR2 SQIVND (reference sequence). The CDR3 runs 15 residues. The CDR3 is CASSIIAGGVDTQYF. CDR3 in DNA: TGTGCCAGTAGTATCATAGCGGGAGGGGTAGATACGCAGTATTTT. The entire variable domain, with the rest obtained from reference TRBV19 and TRBJ2-3, is as follows: DGGITQSPKYLFRKEGQNVTLSCEQNLNHDAMYWYRQDPGQGLRLIYYSQIVNDFQKGDIAEGYSVSREKKESFPLTVTSAQKNPTAFYLCASSIIAGGVDTQYFGPGTRLTVL.

The chain is built from TRBV6-5 and TRBJ2-7; TRBD2 matches at 13 bases. The V gene end was trimmed by 6 bases and the J gene end by 7 bases; junction bases not matched to a gene: 9. The CDR3 is 15 residues long. Germline-derived CDR1 and CDR2 are MNHEY and SVGAGI. CDR3 in amino acids: CASRGGLAGAREQYF. CDR3 bases: TGTGCCAGCAGGGGAGGACTAGCGGGAGCGAGGGAGCAGTACTTC.

The V gene is TRBV4-1, the J gene TRBJ2-1; tentative D call: TRBD2 (5 bases). V was cut by 0 bases and J by 7 bases, with 13 bases left in between. The CDR3 runs 15 residues. The germline gives CDR1 MGHRA, CDR2 YSYEKL. CDR3 sequence reads: CASSQEVTTRNEQFF. In nucleotides, the CDR3 is TGCGCCAGCAGCCAAGAGGTGACTACCAGGAATGAGCAGTTCTTC.

As regards this clone: The sample carries other DNA sequences with the same CDR3. The V call is TRBV5-1, the J call TRBJ2-3; tentatively, D is TRBD2 (5 bases). This CDR3 comprises 14 residues. Germline values: CDR1 SGHRS, CDR2 YFSETQ. Trimming left V 0 bases short and J 4 bases short, with 9 bases between. The CDR3 reads CASSLGRAPDTQYF. DNA of the CDR3: TGCGCCAGCAGCTTGGGGCGGGCCCCAGATACGCAGTATTTT.

This clone was found a few times. This chain links TRBV4-1 with TRBJ1-2; TRBD1 might be the D (5 bases). This CDR3 region has 15 residues. The germline V gene encodes CDR1 MGHRA and CDR2 YSYEKL. V was trimmed by 4 bases and J by 0 bases, leaving 12 bases between them. The CDR3: CASSLAGPSNYGYTF. CDR3 in DNA: TGCGCCAGCAGCCTGGCGGGGCCCTCTAACTATGGCTACACCTTC.

The chain has TRBV6-2 or TRBV6-3 and TRBJ2-5; 14 bases map to TRBD2. V dropped 0 bases and J dropped 0; count of bases not matched to a gene: 12. Per the germline V gene, CDR1 is MNHEY and CDR2 is SVGEGT. CDR3 length: 21 residues. The CDR3 protein is CASSYSFGLAGGGGDQETQYF. The CDR3 nucleotides read TGTGCCAGCAGTTACTCGTTCGGACTAGCGGGAGGAGGTGGAGACCAAGAGACCCAGTACTTC.

The chain uses TRBV3-1 (or the pseudogene TRBV3-2) and TRBJ2-1; 8 bases align to TRBD1. CDR1 LGHDT and CDR2 YNNKEL come from the germline V gene (reference sequence). Losses at the gene ends were 4 bases for V and 2 bases for J; bases not matched to a gene: 7. The CDR3 totals 16 residues. In DNA, the CDR3 is TGTGCCAGCAGCCCCCCCGACAGGGGACCCTACAATGAGCAGTTCTTC. Translating gives CASSPPDRGPYNEQFF.

The rearrangement joins TRBV11-2 to TRBJ2-3; the match to TRBD2 covers 9 bases. This CDR3 comprises 16 residues. The ends lost 1 base at V and 3 bases at J; junction bases unmatched: 5. Looked up from germline, CDR1 is SGHAT and CDR2 is FQNNGV. The CDR3 sequence is CASSLGGGRGTDTQYF. Here the CDR3 DNA reads TGTGCCAGCAGCTTAGGGGGCGGGAGGGGAACAGATACGCAGTATTTT.

The chain combines TRBV5-6 with TRBJ1-4; unclear D gene. V was pared by 0 bases and J by 4 bases, with 10 bases between. Germline CDR1 and CDR2: SGHDT and YYEEEE. The CDR3 loop spans 15 amino acids. For the CDR3, the DNA is TGTGCCAGCAGCTTGGTCGGTGATCGTAATGAAAAACTGTTTTTT. This gives the protein CASSLVGDRNEKLFF.

This clone was seen a few times. This chain connects TRBV29-1 to TRBJ1-1; perhaps TRBD1 as D (6 bases). The CDR3 is 13 amino acids. The germline CDR1 and CDR2 sequences are SQVTM and ANQGSEA. V shed 4 bases and J shed 1 base, with 10 bases lying between them. CDR3 in amino acids: CSVVRGGNTEAFF. DNA of the CDR3: TGCAGCGTTGTCAGGGGCGGGAACACTGAAGCTTTCTTT.